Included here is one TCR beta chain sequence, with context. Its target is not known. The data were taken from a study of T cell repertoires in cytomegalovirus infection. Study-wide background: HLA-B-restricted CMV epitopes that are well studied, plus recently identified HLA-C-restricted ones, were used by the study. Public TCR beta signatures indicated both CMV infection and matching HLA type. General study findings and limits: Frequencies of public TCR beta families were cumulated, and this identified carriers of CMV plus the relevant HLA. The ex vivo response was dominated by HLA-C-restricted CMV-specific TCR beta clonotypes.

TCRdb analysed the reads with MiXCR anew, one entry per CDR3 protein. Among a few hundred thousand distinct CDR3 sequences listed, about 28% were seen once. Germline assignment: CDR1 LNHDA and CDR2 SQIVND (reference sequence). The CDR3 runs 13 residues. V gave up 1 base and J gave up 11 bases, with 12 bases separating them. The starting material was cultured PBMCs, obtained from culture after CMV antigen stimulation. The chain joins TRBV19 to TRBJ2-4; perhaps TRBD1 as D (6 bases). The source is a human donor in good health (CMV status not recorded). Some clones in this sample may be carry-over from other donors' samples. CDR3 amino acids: CASSIAQGGVQYF. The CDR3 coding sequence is TGTGCCAGTAGTATAGCCCAAGGGGGAGTTCAGTACTTC.